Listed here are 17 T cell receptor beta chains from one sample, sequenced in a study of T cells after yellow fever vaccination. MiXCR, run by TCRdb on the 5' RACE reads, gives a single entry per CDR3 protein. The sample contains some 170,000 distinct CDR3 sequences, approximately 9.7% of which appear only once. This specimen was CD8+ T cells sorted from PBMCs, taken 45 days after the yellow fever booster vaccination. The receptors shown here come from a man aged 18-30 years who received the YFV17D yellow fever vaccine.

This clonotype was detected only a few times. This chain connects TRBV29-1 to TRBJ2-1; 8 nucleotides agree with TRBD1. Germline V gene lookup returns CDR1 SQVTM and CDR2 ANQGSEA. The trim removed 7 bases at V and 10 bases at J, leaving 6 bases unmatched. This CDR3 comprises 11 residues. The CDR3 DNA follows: TGCAGCGCCCGACAGGGGAGCGAGCAGTTCTTC. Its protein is CSARQGSEQFF.

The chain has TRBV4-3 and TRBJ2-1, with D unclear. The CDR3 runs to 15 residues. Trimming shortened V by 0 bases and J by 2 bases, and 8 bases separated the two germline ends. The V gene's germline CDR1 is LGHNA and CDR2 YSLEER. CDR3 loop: CASSQDEAAYNEQFF. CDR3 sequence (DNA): TGCGCCAGCAGCCAAGACGAGGCAGCCTACAATGAGCAGTTCTTC.

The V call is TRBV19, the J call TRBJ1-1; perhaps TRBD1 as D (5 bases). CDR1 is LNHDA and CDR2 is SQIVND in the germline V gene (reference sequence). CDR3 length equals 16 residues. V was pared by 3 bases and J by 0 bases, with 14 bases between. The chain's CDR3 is CASSIHLGVLNTEAFF. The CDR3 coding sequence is TGTGCCAGTAGTATCCACTTGGGGGTTCTGAACACTGAAGCTTTCTTT.

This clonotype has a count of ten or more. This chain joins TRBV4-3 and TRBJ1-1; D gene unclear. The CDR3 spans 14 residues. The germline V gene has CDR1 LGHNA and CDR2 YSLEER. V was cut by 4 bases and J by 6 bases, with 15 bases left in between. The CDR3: CASSLTLGSSEAFF. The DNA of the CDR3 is TGCGCCAGCAGCCTAACCCTGGGATCCTCTGAAGCTTTCTTT.

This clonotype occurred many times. CDR3 bases: TGTGCCAGCAGTCAGTCAGCAGGGCGGGCGCGGCCTGAAAAACTGTTTTTT. Its translation: CASSQSAGRARPEKLFF. The chain couples TRBV6-5 to TRBJ1-4, with D perhaps matching TRBD1 (5 bases). Germline assignment: CDR1 MNHEY and CDR2 SVGAGI. The CDR3 covers 17 residues. Trimming cost V 5 bases and J 7 bases, with 23 bases left between them.

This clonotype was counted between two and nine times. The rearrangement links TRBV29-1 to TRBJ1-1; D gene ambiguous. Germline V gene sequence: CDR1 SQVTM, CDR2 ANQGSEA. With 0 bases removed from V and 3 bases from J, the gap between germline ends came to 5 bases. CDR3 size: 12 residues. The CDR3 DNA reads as TGCAGCGTTGAAGACAGGCACACTGAAGCTTTCTTT. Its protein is CSVEDRHTEAFF.

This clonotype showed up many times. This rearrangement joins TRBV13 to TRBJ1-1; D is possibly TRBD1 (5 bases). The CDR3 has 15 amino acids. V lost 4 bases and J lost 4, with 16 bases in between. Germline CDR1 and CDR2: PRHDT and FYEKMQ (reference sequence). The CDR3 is CASSWGRGWATEAFF. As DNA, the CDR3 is TGTGCCAGCAGCTGGGGAAGGGGTTGGGCCACTGAAGCTTTCTTT.

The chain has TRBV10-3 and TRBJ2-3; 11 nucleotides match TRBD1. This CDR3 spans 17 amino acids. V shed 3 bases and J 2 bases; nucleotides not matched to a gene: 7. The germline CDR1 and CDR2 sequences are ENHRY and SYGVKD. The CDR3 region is CAISDPQDRGLTDTQYF. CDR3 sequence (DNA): TGTGCCATCAGTGATCCCCAGGACAGGGGGCTCACAGATACGCAGTATTTT.

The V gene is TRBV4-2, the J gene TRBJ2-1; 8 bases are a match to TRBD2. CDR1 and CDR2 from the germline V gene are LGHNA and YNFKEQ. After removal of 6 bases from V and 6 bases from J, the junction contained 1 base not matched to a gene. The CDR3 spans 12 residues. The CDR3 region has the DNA TGTGCCAGCAGAGGACTAGCCAATGAGCAGTTCTTC. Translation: CASRGLANEQFF.

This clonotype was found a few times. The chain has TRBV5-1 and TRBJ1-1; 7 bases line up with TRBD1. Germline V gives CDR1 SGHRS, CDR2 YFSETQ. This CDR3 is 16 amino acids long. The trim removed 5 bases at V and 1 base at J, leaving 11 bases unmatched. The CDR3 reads CASSPEPTGTNTEAFF. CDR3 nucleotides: TGCGCCAGCAGTCCAGAACCGACAGGGACGAACACTGAAGCTTTCTTT. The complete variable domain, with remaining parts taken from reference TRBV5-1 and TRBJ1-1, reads KAGVTQTPRYLIKTRGQQVTLSCSPISGHRSVSWYQQTPGQGLQFLFEYFSETQRNKGNFPGRFSGRQFSNSRSEMNVSTLELGDSALYLCASSPEPTGTNTEAFFGQGTRLTVV.

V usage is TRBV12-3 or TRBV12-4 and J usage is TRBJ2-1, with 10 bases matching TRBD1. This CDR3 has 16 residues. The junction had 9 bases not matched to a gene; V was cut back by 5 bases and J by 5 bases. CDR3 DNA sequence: TGTGCCAGCAGTCTAAGGGGACAGGGGTACAACAATGAGCAGTTCTTC. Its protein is CASSLRGQGYNNEQFF.

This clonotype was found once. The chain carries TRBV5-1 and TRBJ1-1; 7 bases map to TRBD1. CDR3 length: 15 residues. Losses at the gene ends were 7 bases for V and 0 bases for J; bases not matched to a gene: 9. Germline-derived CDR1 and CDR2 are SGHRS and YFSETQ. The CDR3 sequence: CASAGDRELNTEAFF. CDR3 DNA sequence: TGCGCCAGCGCTGGGGACAGAGAATTGAACACTGAAGCTTTCTTT.

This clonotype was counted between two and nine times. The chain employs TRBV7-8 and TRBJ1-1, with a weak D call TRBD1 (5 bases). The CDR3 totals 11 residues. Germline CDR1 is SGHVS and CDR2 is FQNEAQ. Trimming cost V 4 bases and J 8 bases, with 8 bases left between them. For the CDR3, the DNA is TGTGCCAGCAGCTCGGGACTCGAAGCTTTCTTT. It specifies CASSSGLEAFF.

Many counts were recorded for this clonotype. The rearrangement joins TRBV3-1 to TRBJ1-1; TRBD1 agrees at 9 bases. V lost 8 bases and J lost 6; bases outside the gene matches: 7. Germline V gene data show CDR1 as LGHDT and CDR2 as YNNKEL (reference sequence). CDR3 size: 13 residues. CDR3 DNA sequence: TGTGCCAGCGTAGGGGACAGGGCGGCTGAAGCTTTCTTT. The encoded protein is CASVGDRAAEAFF.

The CDR3 region is CASSMITGELFF. The CDR3 region has the DNA TGTGCCAGCAGCATGATTACCGGGGAGCTGTTTTTT. The chain employs TRBV6-5 and TRBJ2-2; no reliable D call. Trimming left V 6 bases short and J 5 bases short, with 7 bases between. From germline, CDR1 is MNHEY and CDR2 SVGAGI. CDR3 length: 12 amino acids.

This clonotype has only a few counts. CDR3 sequence: CASSLTVTDTQYF. DNA for the CDR3: TGCGCCAGCAGCCTTACAGTTACAGATACGCAGTATTTT. V gene TRBV4-1 combines with J gene TRBJ2-3; D remains unclear. The CDR3 covers 13 residues. Per the germline V gene, CDR1 is MGHRA and CDR2 is YSYEKL. Trimming took 4 bases from V and 3 from J, leaving 8 bases between them.

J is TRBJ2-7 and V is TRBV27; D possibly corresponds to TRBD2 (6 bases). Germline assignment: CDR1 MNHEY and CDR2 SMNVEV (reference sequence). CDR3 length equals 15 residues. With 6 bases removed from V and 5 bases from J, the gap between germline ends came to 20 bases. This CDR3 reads CASRPYRGGSHEQYF. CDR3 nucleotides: TGTGCCAGCAGGCCATACCGGGGAGGTTCCCACGAGCAGTACTTC.